The next 21 T cell receptor beta chains were all read from a single sample in a study of T cells expressing NK-cell markers. One entry per CDR3 protein, without DNA, is what TCRdb gives after re-calling the 5' RACE reads. The sample includes about 150,000 distinct CDR3 sequences. The sequenced sample was blood T cells: a sorted CD56 or NKG2C T cell subset, CD4+ or CD8+ T cells, or bulk PBMC T cells (not recorded which). Every receptor here comes from a woman aged 45-65 years in good health.

The V and J genes are TRBV12-3 or TRBV12-4 and TRBJ1-2; TCRdb lists TRBD1, though no DNA is available to test this call. This CDR3 spans 15 amino acids. CDR3: CAIDENRGRNYGYTF.

The chain carries TRBV29-1 and TRBJ2-7; TCRdb selects TRBD1, and the lack of DNA leaves this call unchecked. Germline V CDR1 and CDR2: SQVTM, ANQGSEA. This CDR3 region has 14 residues. This CDR3 is CSVVGQGSSYEQYF.

This sequence joins TRBV7-8 and TRBJ2-4. The germline gives CDR1 SGHVS, CDR2 FQNEAQ. The CDR3 has 14 residues. The chain's CDR3 is CASSHLPVKNIQYF.

CDR3 sequence reads: CASTGLVNTEAFF. The rearrangement joins TRBV10-2 to TRBJ1-1; checking the TCRdb D call of TRBD1 is not possible without DNA. CDR3 size: 13 residues. CDR1 is WSHSY, CDR2 SAAADI, per germline.

This chain joins TRBV4-1 and TRBJ1-1. The CDR3 is made up of 13 amino acids. Germline CDR1 MGHRA, CDR2 YSYEKL. The CDR3 sequence is CASSQGSRPEAFF.

This chain connects TRBV6-5 to TRBJ1-6. The CDR3 spans 15 residues. CDR1 is MNHEY and CDR2 is SVGAGI in the germline V gene. The CDR3 protein is CASSYREGFNSPLHF.

The chain uses TRBV20-1 and TRBJ2-2; TCRdb selects TRBD2, and the lack of DNA leaves this call unchecked. CDR1 DFQATT and CDR2 SNEGSKA come from the germline V gene (reference sequence). This CDR3 has 16 residues. CDR3 protein: CSAPSLAGGDTGELFF.

The J gene is TRBJ2-1, the V gene TRBV4-2. Looked up from germline, CDR1 is LGHNA and CDR2 is YNFKEQ. The CDR3 spans 15 residues. CDR3: CASSQDRAGKNEQFF.

The rearrangement links TRBV20-1 to TRBJ2-3. Germline CDR1 and CDR2: DFQATT and SNEGSKA (reference sequence). The CDR3 spans 12 residues. CDR3 protein: CSAYDNTDTQYF.

The chain links TRBV27 to TRBJ2-7; lacking DNA, the TRBD1 call made by TCRdb goes unchecked. The germline V gene encodes CDR1 MNHEY and CDR2 SMNVEV (reference sequence). The CDR3 spans 11 residues. The CDR3 sequence is CASTGTGTQYF.

The chain joins TRBV27 to TRBJ2-2; absent DNA, TCRdb's TRBD1 call cannot be checked. The CDR3 totals 14 residues. Germline CDR1 reads MNHEY; CDR2 reads SMNVEV (reference sequence). The CDR3 region is CASSRDLNTGELFF.

The chain recombines TRBV6-5 with TRBJ2-3; no DNA is available, so the TRBD1 call from TCRdb remains unchecked. Germline V gives CDR1 MNHEY, CDR2 SVGAGI. CDR3 length equals 17 residues. Here the CDR3 reads CASSYSSVLAPTDTQYF.

V usage is TRBV6-1 and J usage is TRBJ2-3; the TCRdb D gene call, TRBD2, has no DNA to confirm it. Germline V gene data show CDR1 as MNHNS and CDR2 as SASEGT. The CDR3 consists of 17 residues. This chain's CDR3 is CASSEYFAGLQADTQYF.

V gene TRBV6-5 combines with J gene TRBJ2-1; no DNA is available, so the TRBD1 call from TCRdb remains unchecked. CDR1 and CDR2 from the germline V gene are MNHEY and SVGAGI. The CDR3 runs 15 residues. CDR3 amino acids: CASSYSGQINNEQFF.

The CDR3 loop reads CSVDMGFLEFF. The gene calls are TRBV29-1 and TRBJ2-1. Germline lookup yields CDR1 SQVTM and CDR2 ANQGSEA. The CDR3 contains 11 residues.

This chain connects TRBV7-9 to TRBJ2-3; TCRdb names TRBD1, which stays unverified in the absence of DNA. The germline V gene encodes CDR1 SEHNR and CDR2 FQNEAQ (reference sequence). CDR3 size: 15 residues. CDR3 loop: CASSSLTGGLDTQYF.

The chain is built from TRBV15 and TRBJ1-1; the TCRdb call, TRBD1, lacks DNA for checking. Per germline, CDR1 LNHNV and CDR2 YYDKDF (reference sequence). CDR3 length: 15 residues. The CDR3 sequence is CATSRPTGVNTEAFF.

The genes are TRBV24-1 and TRBJ2-1; TCRdb lists TRBD2, though no DNA is available to test this call. CDR1 is KGHDR and CDR2 is SFDVKD in the germline V gene. The CDR3 loop spans 17 amino acids. CDR3 sequence reads: CATSSNLAGEPYNEQFF.

The chain is built from TRBV5-1 and TRBJ2-3; TCRdb lists TRBD2, though no DNA is available to test this call. CDR3 length equals 14 residues. The V gene's germline CDR1 is SGHRS and CDR2 YFSETQ. The CDR3 loop is CAVDPDTSTDTQYF.

J is TRBJ2-2 and V is TRBV6-5; absent DNA, TCRdb's TRBD1 call cannot be checked. This CDR3 comprises 14 residues. Looked up from germline, CDR1 is MNHEY and CDR2 is SVGAGI. CDR3 in amino acids: CASRPTGGSGELFF.

The chain couples TRBV29-1 to TRBJ2-7. Per germline, CDR1 SQVTM and CDR2 ANQGSEA. The CDR3 sequence is 16 residues long. This CDR3 reads CSVEGTASGSSYEQYF.